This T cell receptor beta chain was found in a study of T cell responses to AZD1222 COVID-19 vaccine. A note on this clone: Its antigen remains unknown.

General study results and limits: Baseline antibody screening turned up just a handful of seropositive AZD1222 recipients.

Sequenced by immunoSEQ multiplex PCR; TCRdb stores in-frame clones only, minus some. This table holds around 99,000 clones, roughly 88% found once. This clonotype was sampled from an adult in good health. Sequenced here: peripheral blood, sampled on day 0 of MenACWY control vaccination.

The CDR3: CASSARLAGESTDTQYF. CDR3 DNA sequence: TGCGCCAGCAGCGCCCGGCTAGCGGGGGAGAGCACAGATACGCAGTATTTT. This chain uses TRBV4-1 with TRBJ2-3; 10 bases align to TRBD2. With V trimmed by 5 bases and J by 0 bases, 8 bases remained unmatched. The V gene's germline CDR1 is MGHRA and CDR2 YSYEKL. CDR3 length: 17 residues.